Below are 31 T cell receptor beta chains sequenced from a single sample in a study of T cells in Graves' hyperthyroidism and ophthalmopathy. Regions amplified from RNA transcripts were the TCR beta CDR3 regions. Initially, a first-round RT-PCR of the TCR CDR3 employed the HTBI primer set. TCRdb independently ran MiXCR on the multiplex PCR reads; one entry per CDR3 protein. Here the sample spans about 510,000 distinct CDR3 sequences, less than 15% being singletons. The specimen sequenced was blood. The receptors were gathered from a woman between 40 and 55 years old with Graves' hyperthyroidism.

The chain uses TRBV11-2 and TRBJ2-7; D not certain. The CDR3 runs 13 residues. V was shortened by 5 bases and J by 3 bases, with 11 bases between the two germline ends. The germline V gene encodes CDR1 SGHAT and CDR2 FQNNGV. The CDR3 DNA reads as TGTGCCAGCAGCCGGACGGATATCTACGAGCAGTACTTC. Translated, it gives CASSRTDIYEQYF.

This clonotype was counted ten times or more. The V and J genes are TRBV11-2 and TRBJ2-1; the match to TRBD2 covers 11 bases. The germline V gene encodes CDR1 SGHAT and CDR2 FQNNGV. Trimming cost V 1 base and J 3 bases; bases outside gene matches: 5. The CDR3 length is 17 residues. CDR3 region: CASSLGGTSGSYNEQFF. CDR3 DNA sequence: TGTGCCAGCAGCTTAGGGGGAACTAGCGGGAGCTACAATGAGCAGTTCTTC.

The chain employs TRBV5-5 and TRBJ1-5; a weak D match, TRBD1 (5 bases). The CDR3 runs 17 residues. Germline V gives CDR1 SGHKS, CDR2 YYEKEE (reference sequence). V shed 0 bases and J shed 1 base, with 14 bases lying between them. The CDR3 spells CASSLGQPRASNQPQHF. The CDR3 bases are TGTGCCAGCAGCTTGGGACAGCCTAGGGCGAGCAATCAGCCCCAGCATTTT.

This clonotype was recorded a few times. The rearrangement joins TRBV29-1 to TRBJ1-1; TRBD1 might be the D (5 bases). This CDR3 region has 15 residues. Trimming pared 5 bases from V and 3 bases from J, leaving 19 bases between. Germline V gene sequence: CDR1 SQVTM, CDR2 ANQGSEA. In nucleotides, the CDR3 is TGCAGCGTTCGGTCTAGGGGCAGGGAAGACACTGAAGCTTTCTTT. Translated, it gives CSVRSRGREDTEAFF.

This clonotype was seen many times. The chain is built from TRBV3-1 and TRBJ2-7; the D is unclear. The CDR3 is made up of 12 amino acids. The V gene's germline CDR1 is LGHDT and CDR2 YNNKEL (reference sequence). The V and J ends lost 3 bases and 3 bases respectively, with 6 bases between them. The CDR3, as DNA: TGTGCCAGCAGCCACAGTATCTACGAGCAGTACTTC. As protein: CASSHSIYEQYF.

About this clonotype itself: This clone may be a read error of a much larger clone one base away. The V and J genes are TRBV27 and TRBJ2-7; TRBD2 aligns across 9 bases. Germline lookup yields CDR1 MNHEY and CDR2 SMNVEV (reference sequence). V lost 6 bases, J lost 2 bases, and 11 bases stayed unmatched. CDR3 length equals 16 residues. The CDR3 nucleotides are TGTGCCAGCAGCCCCGGCGGGGGGGCAGTTCCCTACGAGCAGTACTTC. It encodes CASSPGGGAVPYEQYF.

Details on this clonotype: A read error is the likely source, as a far larger clone sits one nucleotide away. Lacking the conserved final phenylalanine or tryptophan, this CDR3 likely reflects a read error. V usage is TRBV6-2 or TRBV6-3 and J usage is TRBJ1-1; D remains ambiguous. Germline V gene sequence: CDR1 MNHEY, CDR2 SVGEGT. Trimming took off 4 bases at V and 3 bases at J, with 3 bases between the two ends. This CDR3 is 11 amino acids long. The CDR3 sequence: CASSFDTEAFS. Here the CDR3 DNA reads TGTGCCAGCAGTTTCGACACTGAAGCTTTCTCT.

On this clonotype: A read error may account for a junction end that differs from germline. V gene TRBV6-1 combines with J gene TRBJ1-4; tentatively, D is TRBD1 (6 bases). This CDR3 is built from 15 residues. Germline CDR1 reads MNHNS; CDR2 reads SASEGT. CDR3 sequence (DNA): TGTGCCAGCAATGAAAATCAGGGGACGGGAGAAAAACTGTTTTTT. It encodes CASNENQGTGEKLFF.

This clonotype occurred many times. J is TRBJ2-5 and V is TRBV12-3 or TRBV12-4, with TRBD1 matching over 7 bases. The CDR3 totals 14 residues. V lost 7 bases and J lost 5; bases outside the gene matches: 10. CDR3 residues: CASTPTGPGETQYF. CDR3 in DNA: TGTGCCAGCACCCCGACAGGGCCGGGCGAGACCCAGTACTTC.

The CDR3: CASSLESNSPLHF. The DNA for the CDR3 is TGTGCCAGCAGTTTAGAATCCAATTCACCCCTCCACTTT. The V call is TRBV28, the J call TRBJ1-6; D is ambiguous. Trimming took off 2 bases at V and 7 bases at J, with 6 bases between the two ends. This CDR3 region has 13 residues. Per germline, CDR1 MDHEN and CDR2 SYDVKM.

This clonotype was seen once. This chain connects TRBV3-1 to TRBJ1-2, with unresolved D. Germline lookup yields CDR1 LGHDT and CDR2 YNNKEL (reference sequence). The CDR3 sequence is 13 residues long. The germline V and J ends were trimmed by 2 bases and 8 bases, with 12 bases remaining between them. The CDR3: CASSQPLWGGYTF. The CDR3 nucleotides read TGTGCCAGCAGCCAACCCCTTTGGGGAGGCTACACCTTC.

This clonotype appeared many times. CDR3 protein: CASTLHMNTEAFF. The CDR3 region has the DNA TGTGCCAGCACCCTTCATATGAACACTGAAGCTTTCTTT. The gene calls are TRBV12-3 or TRBV12-4 and TRBJ1-1; D gene ambiguous. CDR3 size: 13 residues. Trimming stripped 7 bases from V and 0 bases from J, with 9 bases between.

This clonotype was observed many times. This sequence joins TRBV30 and TRBJ1-1; TRBD1 might be the D (5 bases). The CDR3 covers 13 residues. Per the germline V gene, CDR1 is GTSNPN and CDR2 is SVGIG (reference sequence). V shed 0 bases and J shed 6 bases, with 11 bases lying between them. CDR3 sequence: CAWSVAWGAEAFF. For the CDR3, the DNA is TGTGCCTGGAGTGTAGCCTGGGGCGCTGAAGCTTTCTTT.

This rearrangement joins TRBV6-1 to TRBJ1-1; D ambiguous. Germline V CDR1 and CDR2: MNHNS, SASEGT. The CDR3 consists of 16 residues. V was clipped by 3 bases and J by 1 base, with 15 bases between them. CDR3 DNA sequence: TGTGCCAGCAGTGACGGGGTCGGAGCCTGGAACACTGAAGCTTTCTTT. It is translated as CASSDGVGAWNTEAFF.

This clonotype was picked up a small number of times. The genes are TRBV28 and TRBJ2-5; 8 nucleotides match TRBD1. The ends lost 6 bases at V and 4 bases at J; junction bases unmatched: 13. CDR1 and CDR2 from the germline V gene are MDHEN and SYDVKM. The CDR3 runs to 16 residues. In nucleotides, the CDR3 is TGTGCCAGCAGCCTCCGGGACAGGATAATACGAGAGACCCAGTACTTC. It yields the protein CASSLRDRIIRETQYF. Looking up the rest from reference TRBV28 and TRBJ2-5 gives the full variable domain: DVKVTQSSRYLVKRTGEKVFLECVQDMDHENMFWYRQDPGLGLRLIYFSYDVKMKEKGDIPEGYSVSREKKERFSLILESASTNQTSMYLCASSLRDRIIRETQYFGPGTRLLVL.

A remark on this clonotype: It may be a read error: a sequence one base away is much more abundant. This chain uses TRBV6-1 with TRBJ2-2; D unresolved. The CDR3 has 18 residues. Trimming shortened V by 5 bases and J by 0 bases, and 19 bases separated the two germline ends. Germline V gives CDR1 MNHNS, CDR2 SASEGT. As DNA, the CDR3 is TGTGCCAGCAGTACCGCACCCCATATTTCGTCGAACACCGGGGAGCTGTTTTTT. Translated, it gives CASSTAPHISSNTGELFF.

In this sample, this clonotype turned up many times. The chain combines TRBV28 with TRBJ1-4, with 7 bases lining up with TRBD1. Germline CDR1 MDHEN, CDR2 SYDVKM. The V and J ends lost 5 bases and 7 bases, in that order; junction bases with no gene match: 7. The CDR3 has 14 amino acids. The CDR3 here is CASSPPGGGEKLFF. The CDR3 bases are TGTGCCAGCAGTCCCCCAGGGGGAGGTGAAAAACTGTTTTTT.

This clonotype has ten or more counts. V and J are TRBV5-1 and TRBJ2-7; D is undetermined. In germline, CDR1 is SGHRS, CDR2 YFSETQ. The CDR3 runs 14 residues. V was cut by 0 bases and J by 1 base, with 8 bases left in between. The CDR3 region has the DNA TGCGCCAGCAGCTTGGACTTGAGGTCCTACGAGCAGTACTTC. It translates to CASSLDLRSYEQYF.

The genes are TRBV2 and TRBJ2-2; possibly TRBD2 for D (5 bases). V dropped 4 bases and J dropped 4 bases, with 13 bases sitting between them. Germline V gene lookup returns CDR1 SNHLY and CDR2 FYNNEI. The CDR3 extends over 15 amino acids. The CDR3 sequence is CASSAGIAGTGELFF. CDR3 sequence (DNA): TGTGCCAGCAGTGCTGGGATCGCGGGCACCGGGGAGCTGTTTTTT.

A word on this clonotype: This may stem from a read error, because a much larger clone lies one nucleotide away. The chain recombines TRBV20-1 with TRBJ1-5, with TRBD1 matching over 7 bases. Trimming removed 6 bases from V and 2 bases from J; junction bases left unmatched: 19. Germline loops: CDR1 DFQATT, CDR2 SNEGSKA (reference sequence). The CDR3 contains 18 residues. CDR3 in amino acids: CSARPSGTVPYGNQPQHF. The CDR3 DNA follows: TGCAGTGCCAGGCCCTCCGGGACAGTGCCATATGGCAATCAGCCCCAGCATTTT.

In this sample, this clonotype turned up a few times. The gene calls are TRBV2 and TRBJ2-1; 11 positions agree with TRBD2. This CDR3 is 20 amino acids long. J was trimmed by 0 bases and V by 8 bases; bases with no gene match: 18. CDR1 and CDR2 from the germline V gene are SNHLY and FYNNEI. The CDR3 region has the DNA TGTGCCAGCCTTGGAGTAACCGGGACTAGCGGAAAAAGCTCCTACAATGAGCAGTTCTTC. Its protein product is CASLGVTGTSGKSSYNEQFF.

V usage is TRBV7-3 and J usage is TRBJ2-1; maybe TRBD1 (5 bases). CDR1 and CDR2 (germline): SGHTA, FQGTGA. The CDR3 has 14 residues. Between the trimmed V and J ends, which lost 3 bases and 6 bases, there was a span of 12 bases. CDR3 bases: TGTGCCAGCAGCTTCGGAAGTAGGGGCAATGAGCAGTTCTTC. Translating gives CASSFGSRGNEQFF.

The sample holds many counts of this clonotype. J is TRBJ2-3 and V is TRBV20-1, with TRBD2 matching over 11 bases. The germline V gene encodes CDR1 DFQATT and CDR2 SNEGSKA (reference sequence). The CDR3 length is 17 residues. The ends lost 3 bases at V and 0 bases at J; junction bases unmatched: 8. DNA of the CDR3: TGCAGTGCTAGTTCTCTCCGGACTAGCGGGAGCACAGATACGCAGTATTTT. This translates into CSASSLRTSGSTDTQYF.

A word on this clonotype: A read error is possible here, since a much larger clone lies one base away. The chain combines TRBV19 with TRBJ2-1; 7 nucleotides line up with TRBD2. V lost 3 bases and J lost 0; bases outside the gene matches: 11. CDR1 LNHDA and CDR2 SQIVND come from the germline V gene (reference sequence). The CDR3 is 18 amino acids. As DNA, the CDR3 is TGTGCCAGTAGTATGCGGTCCACTGGCGGGGGCTCCTACAATGAGCAGTTCTTC. It is translated as CASSMRSTGGGSYNEQFF.

This clonotype was counted between two and nine times. The chain couples TRBV5-5 to TRBJ1-1, with 7 bases aligning to TRBD1. V gave up 5 bases and J gave up 5 bases; unmatched junction bases: 6. The germline V gene encodes CDR1 SGHKS and CDR2 YYEKEE (reference sequence). The CDR3 runs 13 residues. The CDR3 loop reads CASRLTGYTEAFF. CDR3 bases: TGTGCCAGCAGATTGACAGGGTATACTGAAGCTTTCTTT. The full variable domain, completed using reference TRBV5-5 and TRBJ1-1, is DAGVTQSPTHLIKTRGQQVTLRCSPISGHKSVSWYQQVLGQGPQFIFQYYEKEERGRGNFPDRFSARQFPNYSSELNVNALLLGDSALYLCASRLTGYTEAFFGQGTRLTVV.

This clonotype was seen at least ten times. This chain links TRBV18 with TRBJ1-1, with D tentatively TRBD1 (6 bases). Per the germline V gene, CDR1 is KGHSH and CDR2 is LQKENI. Trimming took off 5 bases at V and 0 bases at J, with 10 bases between the two ends. The CDR3 contains 14 residues. CDR3 DNA sequence: TGTGCCAGCTCAGCGGGACACCTGAACACTGAAGCTTTCTTT. This sequence encodes CASSAGHLNTEAFF.

The V and J genes are TRBV7-9 and TRBJ2-5, with D hard to call. This CDR3 has 16 amino acids. V was shortened by 2 bases and J by 0 bases, with 13 bases between the two germline ends. CDR1 and CDR2 (germline): SEHNR, FQNEAQ (reference sequence). In nucleotides, the CDR3 is TGTGCCAGCAGCTTACCCCCCGGTAGATACCAAGAGACCCAGTACTTC. Residues: CASSLPPGRYQETQYF.

This clonotype was seen a handful of times. The CDR3 region is CASYLTAENNEQFF. In DNA form, the CDR3 reads TGCGCCAGCTACCTAACGGCGGAAAACAATGAGCAGTTCTTC. The chain combines TRBV5-1 with TRBJ2-1; D gene unclear. V was pared by 7 bases and J by 5 bases, with 16 bases between. Germline V gives CDR1 SGHRS, CDR2 YFSETQ. The CDR3 loop spans 14 amino acids.

There are a few counts of this clonotype. The chain employs TRBV29-1 and TRBJ2-7; D gene unclear. V lost 2 bases and J lost 2, with 10 bases in between. The CDR3 has 13 residues. Germline loops: CDR1 SQVTM, CDR2 ANQGSEA. This CDR3 is CSVESGSPYEQYF. DNA for the CDR3: TGCAGCGTTGAAAGTGGCAGCCCCTACGAGCAGTACTTC.

This clonotype was picked up a small number of times. The V call is TRBV18, the J call TRBJ2-5; 10 nucleotides line up with TRBD2. CDR1 and CDR2 from the germline V gene are KGHSH and LQKENI. The CDR3 totals 16 residues. Trimming cost V 1 base and J 2 bases; bases outside gene matches: 4. DNA of the CDR3: TGTGCCAGCTCACCACGACTAGCGGGTAAACAAGAGACCCAGTACTTC. Residues: CASSPRLAGKQETQYF.

In its sample, this clonotype was seen many times. The chain has TRBV3-1 and TRBJ2-7; 7 nucleotides align to TRBD1. Unmatched junction bases numbered 10, after V lost 4 bases and J lost 4 bases. The CDR3 sequence is 15 residues long. The germline V gene encodes CDR1 LGHDT and CDR2 YNNKEL (reference sequence). The CDR3, as DNA: TGTGCCAGCAGCCTACGACAGGGTGGTTTGTACGAGCAGTACTTC. The encoded protein is CASSLRQGGLYEQYF.